This TCR beta chain was sequenced in a study of CD8 T cells in ankylosing spondylitis (dated by TCRdb to 2016 to 2017). In terms of the full investigation: T cell receptor beta repertoires were profiled in healthy donors and ankylosing spondylitis patients so that disease-linked TCR variants could be found. In total, the full study cohort was made up of roughly 110 healthy donors and roughly 27 ankylosing spondylitis patients. Peripheral blood samples were taken, and synovial fluid was additionally collected from ankylosing spondylitis patients.

The data were produced on an Illumina HiSeq 2500. Quantitative 5'-RACE with molecular barcodes was the method used to prepare the TCR beta libraries. For the original study's pipeline: A new computational method based on a probabilistic model of VDJ rearrangement was used to identify disease-linked TCR variants. In-frame beta chains were kept once TCRdb had trimmed the public reads at Q25 with fastp and called clones with MiXCR. Identical CDR3 proteins give one entry, which carries the most common genes and DNA. TCRdb, not the authors, supplied the V and J calls. A total of around 440,000 distinct CDR3 sequences appear in this sample, about a sixth of them only once. Approximately 1% of the sample rests with the top ten. The paper's findings and limits, for the study overall: Some motif variants had previously been reported in the synovial fluid and blood of reactive arthritis patients, which suggests shared mechanisms of disease initiation. The disease-linked clones showed a CD8+ phenotype and occurred at relatively low frequencies in peripheral blood. Significant enrichment of the disease-linked clones was reported in matched synovial fluid samples from ankylosing spondylitis patients. A TCR beta motif of eight highly homologous amino acid variants appeared characteristic of blood from ankylosing spondylitis patients.

Regarding this clonotype: No antigen is known for it. No clone much larger than this one lies a single base away; base qualities are absent.

The V and J ends are trimmed by 6 bases and 1 base, leaving 12 bases between them. From the cysteine through the phenylalanine, the CDR3 covers 14 amino acids. The read is trimmed to its CDR3 DNA, 42 bases read in frame from base 1. The TCR originated in a male donor with ankylosing spondylitis. Sequenced: blood, either unsorted or a sorted T cell fraction (not recorded which). The V and J segments used are TRBV12-3 or TRBV12-4 and TRBJ2-5; possibly the D gene is TRBD2, per 6 matching bases. The nucleotides are TGTGCCAGCAGGCGGGACCTCCCCCAAGAGACCCAGTACTTC. Translated, it gives CASRRDLPQETQYF.